This T cell receptor (beta chain) was found in a study of T-cell memory formation after mild COVID-19. Study information: In these data, TCR clusters were largely donor specific. Findings and caveats of the study: Nothing confirmed that second-wave clones peaking on day 37 were specific for SARS-CoV-2.

This clonotype was seen a few times. Its antigen is currently unknown. With constant-segment primers, 5'RACE yielded cDNA libraries of TCR alpha and TCR beta that carried sample barcodes and UMIs. Using its own MiXCR run on the 5' RACE reads, TCRdb lists one record per CDR3 protein. The sample has more than 250,000 distinct CDR3 sequences; under 20% are singletons. The sequencing input was PBMCs or a T cell subset sorted from them (not recorded which). The source of this sequence is a man aged 18 to 29 who had mild COVID-19 (a few samples of this study predate the infection). Cell type and time point are not known.

CDR3 loop: CASSLGTGSTEAFF. The CDR3, as DNA: TGTGCCAGCAGTCTAGGGACAGGCAGCACTGAAGCTTTCTTT. The chain carries TRBV6-5 and TRBJ1-1, with 8 bases identical to TRBD1. CDR1 and CDR2 (germline): MNHEY, SVGAGI. The CDR3 is 14 amino acids. Trimming at V came to 5 bases and at J to 4 bases, leaving 6 bases not matched to a gene.